The rows below give T cell receptor beta chains drawn from one sample of a study of blood T cell repertoires in COVID-19. Here immunoSEQ multiplex PCR was the method, and the copy in TCRdb shows in-frame clones only, minus some. The table has about 35,000 clones, 80% to 90% seen once. Material for sequencing was peripheral blood. These receptors were collected from a man aged 45 to 65 with acute or convalescent COVID-19. Each CDR3 is given with its conserved first and last residue. D genes are given only for firm matches. The size entry is marked missing in some rows and otherwise reads once, few, many or a size class.

TRBV2	TRBJ2-4	TRBD2	NA	TGTGCCAGCAGTGAAGCCGGACTAGCGGGAGGGCGGGACATTCAGTACTTC	CASSEAGLAGGRDIQYF
TRBV10-3	TRBJ2-7	NA	few	TGTGCCATCAAAGAGAGAGGCGAGCAGTACTTC	CAIKERGEQYF
TRBV24-1	TRBJ2-7	NA	NA	TGTGCCACCAGTGATTCGAACAGGTACGAGCAGTACTTC	CATSDSNRYEQYF
TRBV28	TRBJ2-4	NA	once	TGTGCCAGCAGTTTCGGACGAGGGAGATTAACCAAAAACATTCAGTACTTC	CASSFGRGRLTKNIQYF
TRBV6-4	TRBJ2-2	NA	medium-sized	TGTGCCAGCAGTGCAGGGGAAACCGGGGAGCTGTTTTTT	CASSAGETGELFF
TRBV12-3/TRBV12-4	TRBJ1-2	NA	few	TGTGCCAGCAGCGGACAGTTCTATGGCTACACCTTC	CASSGQFYGYTF
TRBV5-1	TRBJ1-2	NA	NA	TGCGCCAGCAGCTTGGGCACCAAAACCCAGAACTATGGCTACACCTTC	CASSLGTKTQNYGYTF
TRBV29-1	TRBJ1-2	TRBD1	NA	TGCAGCGTTGAGGTCCGGGACAGGGACTATGGCTACACCTTC	CSVEVRDRDYGYTF
TRBV2	TRBJ2-7	TRBD1	NA	TGTGCCAGCAGTGACAGGACAGGTACCTACGAGCAGTACTTC	CASSDRTGTYEQYF
TRBV9	TRBJ2-1	NA	NA	TGTGCCAGCAGCGTCGGTGGGGGGAGTGAGCAGTTCTTC	CASSVGGGSEQFF
TRBV6-5	TRBJ1-1	NA	NA	TGTGCCAGCAGTACAACTGAAGCTTTCTTT	CASSTTEAFF
TRBV5-6	TRBJ1-1	NA	few	TGTGCCAGCAGCCGCCGAGGTGGGAGGGACATGAACACTGAAGCTTTCTTT	CASSRRGGRDMNTEAFF
TRBV19	TRBJ1-1	TRBD1	once	TGTGCCAGTAGTATAAGAAAGGACAGGTTGAACACTGAAGCTTTCTTT	CASSIRKDRLNTEAFF
TRBV5-1	TRBJ2-3	TRBD2	NA	TGCGCCAGCAGCCTCGGGGGGTTCGGCACAGATACGCAGTATTTT	CASSLGGFGTDTQYF
TRBV10-2	TRBJ1-2	NA	NA	TGCGCCAGCAGTGAGTCGATCGGGACATTTGGCTACACCTTC	CASSESIGTFGYTF
TRBV27	TRBJ2-2	NA	once	TGTGCCAGGAACTTCGGGGGACTGGAGACCGGGGAGCTGTTTTTT	CARNFGGLETGELFF
TRBV12-3/TRBV12-4	TRBJ1-2	NA	NA	TGTGCCAGCAGTTTATGGGGGGAGGGTGGCTACACCTTC	CASSLWGEGGYTF
TRBV29-1	TRBJ1-1	TRBD1	few	TGCAGCGTCACAGGGGCGCCGAACACTGAAGCTTTCTTT	CSVTGAPNTEAFF
TRBV6-6	TRBJ1-5	TRBD1	once	TGTGCCAGCGGCAGGGGGTTTACTCTTCCTACTCAGCCCCAGCATTTT	CASGRGFTLPTQPQHF
TRBV13	TRBJ1-2	TRBD1	NA	TGTGCCAGCAGCTTAGGTCAGGGGGTGAACTATGGCTACACCTTC	CASSLGQGVNYGYTF
TRBV5-1	TRBJ2-4	TRBD1	NA	TGCGCCAGCAGCCTAGGGGATCCGGACAGGGACATTCAGTACTTC	CASSLGDPDRDIQYF
TRBV28	TRBJ2-7	TRBD2	once	TGTGCCAGCACAAGACTAGCGGGAGCCTACGAGCAGTACTTC	CASTRLAGAYEQYF
TRBV2	TRBJ2-5	TRBD2	NA	TGTGCCAGCACCCGGGGAGGGGAGACCCAGTACTTC	CASTRGGETQYF
TRBV28	TRBJ2-5	TRBD1	NA	TGTGCCAGCAGAAAAGGGGGCTTTGAGACCCAGTACTTC	CASRKGGFETQYF
TRBV6-1	TRBJ1-3	TRBD1	NA	TGTGCCAGCAGTGAAACAGGGGCTGGAAACACCATATATTTT	CASSETGAGNTIYF
TRBV24-1	TRBJ2-3	NA	NA	TGTGCCACTCAATCGACAGATTATTCGGATACGCAGTATTTT	CATQSTDYSDTQYF
TRBV12-3/TRBV12-4	TRBJ2-7	TRBD1	NA	TGTGCCAGCAGCGTACAGGGGCTGCGGTACTTC	CASSVQGLRYF
TRBV5-1	TRBJ1-4	TRBD1	few	TGCGCCAGCAGCCGTGACGGGACAGAAGGCGAAAAACTGTTTTTT	CASSRDGTEGEKLFF
TRBV5-1	TRBJ2-1	TRBD2	once	TGCGCCAGCAGCTTCGCTAGCGGGAGGTCCTACAATGAGCAGTTCTTC	CASSFASGRSYNEQFF
TRBV19	TRBJ1-1	NA	few	TGTGCCAGTAGTATACAGAACACTGAAGCTTTCTTT	CASSIQNTEAFF
TRBV13	TRBJ1-1	TRBD1	once	TGTGCCAGCAGCCTCGGTCCGGGACAGTTTATGAACACTGAAGCTTTCTTT	CASSLGPGQFMNTEAFF
TRBV19	TRBJ2-7	TRBD1	NA	TGTGCCAGTAGTCCCGGGACAGGCCGTACCTACGAGCAGTACTTC	CASSPGTGRTYEQYF
TRBV7-9	TRBJ1-1	TRBD1	NA	TGTGCCAGCAGCTCGAGGACAGGGTCCATGAACACTGAAGCTTTCTTT	CASSSRTGSMNTEAFF
TRBV4-1	TRBJ1-1	NA	NA	TGCGCCAGCAGCCAAGATCTCGGGAACACTGAAGCTTTCTTT	CASSQDLGNTEAFF
TRBV6-5	TRBJ2-1	TRBD2	NA	TGTGCCAGCAGCAGCGGGGTCTCCTACAATGAGCAGTTCTTC	CASSSGVSYNEQFF
TRBV4-1	TRBJ1-6	NA	few	TGCGCCAGCAGCCAATCCCTCACCCGGGGTCCTAATTCACCCCTCCACTTT	CASSQSLTRGPNSPLHF
TRBV12-3/TRBV12-4	TRBJ2-7	TRBD1	NA	TGTGCCAGCAGCCCCTCGGACAGGATCGAGCAGTACTTC	CASSPSDRIEQYF
TRBV18	TRBJ2-1	TRBD2	NA	TGTGCCAGCTCGATTACTAGCGGGAGTGCGAATGAGCAGTTCTTC	CASSITSGSANEQFF
TRBV6-1	TRBJ1-6	TRBD1	NA	TGTGCCAGCAGTGACCCCAGGGGGGTCGACAATTCACCCCTCCACTTT	CASSDPRGVDNSPLHF
TRBV7-9	TRBJ2-1	TRBD2	NA	TGTGCCAGCAGCTTAGCGCTAGCGGGAGAGGGCAGTGAGCAGTTCTTC	CASSLALAGEGSEQFF
TRBV4-1	TRBJ1-4	NA	NA	TGCGCCAGCAGCCAAGATCCAGGAAGAGGGGAAAAACTGTTTTTT	CASSQDPGRGEKLFF
TRBV7-8	TRBJ2-7	NA	NA	TGTGCCAGCAGCTTAGAGGGAGGCGCCTCCTACGAGCAGTACTTC	CASSLEGGASYEQYF
TRBV5-1	TRBJ2-3	TRBD1	NA	TGCGCCAGCAGCTTGGGACAGGGAGACACAGATACGCAGTATTTT	CASSLGQGDTDTQYF
TRBV28	TRBJ1-5	TRBD1	NA	TGTGCCAGCAGTTCAACGACAGGGCGCAATCAGCCCCAGCATTTT	CASSSTTGRNQPQHF
TRBV19	TRBJ2-5	NA	NA	TGTGCCAGTAGTTGGGCCAGCACCCTCCAAGAGACCCAGTACTTC	CASSWASTLQETQYF
TRBV5-4	TRBJ1-6	NA	NA	TGTGCCAGCAGCTTGGCCGGCGGGAGTGGTTCACCCCTCCACTTT	CASSLAGGSGSPLHF
TRBV11-2	TRBJ2-3	NA	NA	TGTGCCAGCAGCTTACAGCGGAGCACAGATACGCAGTATTTT	CASSLQRSTDTQYF
TRBV6-2/TRBV6-3	TRBJ2-3	NA	NA	TGTGCCAGCAGTTACTTACAGGGTTACACAGATACGCAGTATTTT	CASSYLQGYTDTQYF
TRBV12-5	TRBJ1-5	TRBD1	NA	TGTGCTAGTGGTTTGCCCACAGGGGGCGGTCAGCCCCAGCATTTT	CASGLPTGGGQPQHF
TRBV9	TRBJ1-2	NA	NA	TGTGCCAGCAGCGCTTGGAAGCCTGGGACATCTCGTGACTATGGCTACACCTTC	CASSAWKPGTSRDYGYTF
TRBV9	TRBJ2-7	TRBD2	NA	TGTGCCAGCAGCGTAGGAAGTTCTAGCGGGGCCTACGAGCAGTACTTC	CASSVGSSSGAYEQYF